This TCR beta chain was sequenced for a study of cytomegalovirus exposure and HLA in healthy donors. The CDR3 has 13 residues. The ends were cut back, 6 bases at V and 5 bases at J, with 11 bases in the middle. Germline CDR1 and CDR2: LNHDA and SQIVND (reference sequence). Primers for the PCR totalled 60 Vbeta and 13 Jbeta. Using immunoSEQ multiplex PCR, the repertoire was profiled, and TCRdb retains in-frame clones only, with some absent. The sample lists around 190,000 clones; roughly 86% were seen once. The clonotype was recovered from a man between 40 and 49 years old in good health and CMV-seropositive. Material for sequencing was PBMCs. The V and J genes are TRBV19 and TRBJ1-5, with D maybe TRBD1 (5 bases). The CDR3 here is CASSQGLHQPQHF. The CDR3 bases are TGTGCCAGTAGCCAGGGACTGCATCAGCCCCAGCATTTT.